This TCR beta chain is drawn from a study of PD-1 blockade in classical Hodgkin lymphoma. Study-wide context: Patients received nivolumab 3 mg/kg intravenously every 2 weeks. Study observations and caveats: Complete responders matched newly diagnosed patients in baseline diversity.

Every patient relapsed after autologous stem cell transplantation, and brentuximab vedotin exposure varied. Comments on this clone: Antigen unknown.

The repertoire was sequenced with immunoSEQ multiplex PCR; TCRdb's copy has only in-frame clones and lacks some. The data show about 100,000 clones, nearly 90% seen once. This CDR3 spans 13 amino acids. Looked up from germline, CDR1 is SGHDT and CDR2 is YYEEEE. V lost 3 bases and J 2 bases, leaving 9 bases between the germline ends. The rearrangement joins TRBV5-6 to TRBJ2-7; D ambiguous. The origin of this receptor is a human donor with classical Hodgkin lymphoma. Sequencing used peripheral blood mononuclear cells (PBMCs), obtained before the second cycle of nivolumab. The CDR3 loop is CASSYRAAYEQYF. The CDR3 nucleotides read TGTGCCAGCAGCTACCGGGCCGCCTACGAGCAGTACTTC.